This paragraph covers one T cell receptor (beta chain) sequence. These data come from a study of OX40 agonist ivuxolimab in advanced cancers. Trimming stripped 3 bases from V and 4 bases from J, with 7 bases between. The CDR3 length is 12 residues. Germline V CDR1 and CDR2: SGHAT, FQNNGV. Assay: immunoSEQ multiplex PCR; the TCRdb copy retains only in-frame clones and omits some. The data show approximately 53,000 clones, 90% to 95% seen once. The sample was CD4+ or CD8+ T cells sorted from blood, taken in a trial of the OX40 agonist ivuxolimab. The origin of this receptor is an adult with an advanced solid tumor such as melanoma, head and neck, liver or kidney cancer. The rearrangement links TRBV11-2 to TRBJ2-7; no clear D. CDR3 sequence: CASSFLLYEQYF. CDR3 in DNA: TGTGCCAGCAGCTTTTTGTTGTACGAGCAGTACTTC. The full variable domain, its missing parts supplied by reference TRBV11-2 and TRBJ2-7, is EAGVAQSPRYKIIEKRQSVAFWCNPISGHATLYWYQQILGQGPKLLIQFQNNGVVDDSQLPKDRFSAERLKGVDSTLKIQPAKLEDSAVYLCASSFLLYEQYFGPGTRLTVT.